The entry below gives a single T cell receptor (beta chain) sequence along with its context. Only in-frame clones appear in the TCRdb table, and some are missing; sequencing was by immunoSEQ multiplex PCR. Of some 2 million clones detected, approximately 95% appear once; the ten largest clones hold 0.1% to 0.15%. Germline V gene lookup returns CDR1 WNHNN and CDR2 SYGVQD (reference sequence). Trimming took 5 bases from V and 1 from J; bases not matched to a gene: 6. CDR3 length: 16 amino acids. This sample is drawn from a study of shared clonotypes between healthy human individuals. The genes are TRBV10-1 and TRBJ2-4; 9 bases agree with TRBD1. Specimen: naive CD4+ T cells sorted from blood. The subset: CD45RA+ positively selected. This TCR derives from a man aged 18 to 35 in good health. CDR3 sequence: CASSPGTGQAKNIQYF. In nucleotides, the CDR3 is TGCGCCAGCAGTCCCGGGACAGGGCAGGCCAAAAACATTCAGTACTTC.